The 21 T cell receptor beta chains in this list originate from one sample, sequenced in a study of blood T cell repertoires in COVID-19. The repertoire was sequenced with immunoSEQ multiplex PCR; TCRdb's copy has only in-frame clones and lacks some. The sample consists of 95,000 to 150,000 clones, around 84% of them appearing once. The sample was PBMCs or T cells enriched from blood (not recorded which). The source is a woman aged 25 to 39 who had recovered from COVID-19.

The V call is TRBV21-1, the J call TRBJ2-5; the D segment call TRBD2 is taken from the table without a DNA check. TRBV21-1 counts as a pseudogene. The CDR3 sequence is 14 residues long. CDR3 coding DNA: TGTGCCAGCAGCAACGGACGGGATCAAGAGACCCAGTACTTC. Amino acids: CASSNGRDQETQYF.

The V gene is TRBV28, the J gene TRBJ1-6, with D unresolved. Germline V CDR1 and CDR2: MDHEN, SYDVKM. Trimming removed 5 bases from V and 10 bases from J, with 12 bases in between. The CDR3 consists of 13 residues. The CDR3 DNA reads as TGTGCCAGCAGTCCCCCATCTCGGTCACCCCTCCACTTT. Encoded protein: CASSPPSRSPLHF.

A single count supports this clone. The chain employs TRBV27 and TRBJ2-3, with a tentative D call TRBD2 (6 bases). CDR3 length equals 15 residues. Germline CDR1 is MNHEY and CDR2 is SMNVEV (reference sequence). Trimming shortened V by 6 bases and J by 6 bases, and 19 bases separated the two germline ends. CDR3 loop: CASSRGLWGRDTQYF. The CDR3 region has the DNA TGTGCCAGCAGCCGGGGACTTTGGGGCAGGGATACGCAGTATTTT.

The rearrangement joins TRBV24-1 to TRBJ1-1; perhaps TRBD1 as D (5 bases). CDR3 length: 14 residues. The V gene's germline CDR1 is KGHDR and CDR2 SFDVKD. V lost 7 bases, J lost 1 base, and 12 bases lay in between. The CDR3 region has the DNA TGTGCCACCAGCCAGGGATCGGGGAACACTGAAGCTTTCTTT. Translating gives CATSQGSGNTEAFF.

This CDR3 reads CASSIRGDKSRYQPQHF. Here the CDR3 DNA reads TGTGCCAGTAGTATTCGAGGGGACAAGTCCCGATATCAGCCCCAGCATTTT. The rearrangement links TRBV19 to TRBJ1-5; TRBD1 is a possible D gene (6 bases). V lost 3 bases, J lost 5 bases, and 20 bases lay in between. This CDR3 region has 17 residues. The germline gives CDR1 LNHDA, CDR2 SQIVND (reference sequence).

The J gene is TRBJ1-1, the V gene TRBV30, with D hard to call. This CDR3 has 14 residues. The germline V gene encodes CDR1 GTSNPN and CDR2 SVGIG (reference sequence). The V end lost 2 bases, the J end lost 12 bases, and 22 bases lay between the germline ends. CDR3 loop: CAWSPLSFADQTFF. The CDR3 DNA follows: TGTGCCTGGAGTCCACTATCCTTTGCCGACCAGACTTTCTTT.

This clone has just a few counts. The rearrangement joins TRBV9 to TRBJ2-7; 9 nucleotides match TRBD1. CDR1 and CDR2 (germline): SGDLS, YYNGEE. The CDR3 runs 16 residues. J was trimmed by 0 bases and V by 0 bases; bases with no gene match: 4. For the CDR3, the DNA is TGTGCCAGCAGCGTAGGTGGGACAGGGATCTCCTACGAGCAGTACTTC. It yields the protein CASSVGGTGISYEQYF.

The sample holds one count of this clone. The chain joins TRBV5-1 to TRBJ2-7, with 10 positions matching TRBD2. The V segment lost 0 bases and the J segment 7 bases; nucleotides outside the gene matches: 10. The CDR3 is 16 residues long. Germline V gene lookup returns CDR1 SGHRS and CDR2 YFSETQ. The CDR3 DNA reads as TGCGCCAGCAGCTTGGCCGGAGCGGGAGGGGCCCATGAGCAGTACTTC. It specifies CASSLAGAGGAHEQYF.

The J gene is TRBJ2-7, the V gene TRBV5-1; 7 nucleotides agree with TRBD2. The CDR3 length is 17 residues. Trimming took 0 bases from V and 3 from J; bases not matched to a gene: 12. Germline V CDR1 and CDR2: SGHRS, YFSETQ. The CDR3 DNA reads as TGCGCCAGCAGCTTGGCCTTTGGGGGGACTACCATCTACGAGCAGTACTTC. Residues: CASSLAFGGTTIYEQYF.

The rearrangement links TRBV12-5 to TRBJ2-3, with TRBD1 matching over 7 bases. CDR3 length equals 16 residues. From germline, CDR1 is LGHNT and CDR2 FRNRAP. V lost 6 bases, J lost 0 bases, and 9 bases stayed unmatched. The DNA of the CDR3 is TGTGCTAGTGGCCCTGGGACAGCTCCTAGCACAGATACGCAGTATTTT. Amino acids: CASGPGTAPSTDTQYF.

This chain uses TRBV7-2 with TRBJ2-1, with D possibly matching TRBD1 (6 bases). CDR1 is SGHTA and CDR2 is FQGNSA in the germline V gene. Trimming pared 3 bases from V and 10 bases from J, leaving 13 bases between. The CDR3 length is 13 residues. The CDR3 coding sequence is TGTGCCAGCAGCTTTGGGGGCGGCAGGGAGCAGTTCTTC. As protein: CASSFGGGREQFF.

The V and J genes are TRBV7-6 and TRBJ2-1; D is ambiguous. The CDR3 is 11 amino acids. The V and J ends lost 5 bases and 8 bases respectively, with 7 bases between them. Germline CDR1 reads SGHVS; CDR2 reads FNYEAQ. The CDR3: CASSLVDEQFF. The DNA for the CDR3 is TGTGCCAGCAGCCTCGTCGATGAGCAGTTCTTC.

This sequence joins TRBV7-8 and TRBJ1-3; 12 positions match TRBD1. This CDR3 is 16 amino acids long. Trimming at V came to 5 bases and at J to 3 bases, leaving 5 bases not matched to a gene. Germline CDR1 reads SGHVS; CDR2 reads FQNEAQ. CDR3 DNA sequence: TGTGCCAGCAGCCTCCGGGACAGGGGGCTTGGAAACACCATATATTTT. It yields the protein CASSLRDRGLGNTIYF.

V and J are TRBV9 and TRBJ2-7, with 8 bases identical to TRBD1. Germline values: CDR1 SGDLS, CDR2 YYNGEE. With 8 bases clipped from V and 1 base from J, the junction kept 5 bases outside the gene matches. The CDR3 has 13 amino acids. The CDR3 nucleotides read TGTGCCAGTTCCCGACAGGGGTCCTACGAGCAGTACTTC. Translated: CASSRQGSYEQYF.

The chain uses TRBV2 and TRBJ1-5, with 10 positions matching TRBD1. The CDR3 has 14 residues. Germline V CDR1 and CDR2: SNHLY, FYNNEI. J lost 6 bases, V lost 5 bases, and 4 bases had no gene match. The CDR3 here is CASSRTGGFQPQHF. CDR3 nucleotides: TGTGCCAGCAGTAGGACAGGGGGGTTTCAGCCCCAGCATTTT. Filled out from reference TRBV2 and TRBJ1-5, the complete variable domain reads EPEVTQTPSHQVTQMGQEVILRCVPISNHLYFYWYRQILGQKVEFLVSFYNNEISEKSEIFDDQFSVERPDGSNFTLKIRSTKLEDSAMYFCASSRTGGFQPQHFGDGTRLSIL.

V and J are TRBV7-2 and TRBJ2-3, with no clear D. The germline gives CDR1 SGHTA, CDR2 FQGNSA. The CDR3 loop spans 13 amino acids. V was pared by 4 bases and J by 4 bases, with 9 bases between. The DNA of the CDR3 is TGTGCCAGCAGCTACACTCAGGCAGATACGCAGTATTTT. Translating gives CASSYTQADTQYF.

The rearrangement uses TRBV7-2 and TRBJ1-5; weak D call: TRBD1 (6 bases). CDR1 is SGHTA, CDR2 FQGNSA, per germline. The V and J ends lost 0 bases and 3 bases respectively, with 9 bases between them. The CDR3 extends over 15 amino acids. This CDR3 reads CASSLASGANQPQHF. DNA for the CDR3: TGTGCCAGCAGCTTAGCTTCAGGGGCCAATCAGCCCCAGCATTTT. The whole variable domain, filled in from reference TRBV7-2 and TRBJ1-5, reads GAGVSQSPSNKVTEKGKDVELRCDPISGHTALYWYRQSLGQGLEFLIYFQGNSAPDKSGLPSDRFSAERTGGSVSTLTIQRTQQEDSAVYLCASSLASGANQPQHFGDGTRLSIL.

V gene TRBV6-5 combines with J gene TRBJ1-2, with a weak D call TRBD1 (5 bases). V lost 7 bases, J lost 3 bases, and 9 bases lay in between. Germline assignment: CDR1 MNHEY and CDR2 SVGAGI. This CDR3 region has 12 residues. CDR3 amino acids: CASTDRYYGYTF. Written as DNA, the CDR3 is TGTGCCAGCACCGACAGATACTATGGCTACACCTTC.

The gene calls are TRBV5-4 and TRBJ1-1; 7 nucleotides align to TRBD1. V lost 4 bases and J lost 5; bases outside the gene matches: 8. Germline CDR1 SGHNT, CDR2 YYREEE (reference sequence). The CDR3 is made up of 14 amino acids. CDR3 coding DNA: TGTGCCAGCAGCGCGACTTCAGGGGGAACTGAAGCTTTCTTT. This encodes CASSATSGGTEAFF. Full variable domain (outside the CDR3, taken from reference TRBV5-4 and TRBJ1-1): ETGVTQSPTHLIKTRGQQVTLRCSSQSGHNTVSWYQQALGQGPQFIFQYYREEENGRGNFPPRFSGLQFPNYSSELNVNALELDDSALYLCASSATSGGTEAFFGQGTRLTVV.

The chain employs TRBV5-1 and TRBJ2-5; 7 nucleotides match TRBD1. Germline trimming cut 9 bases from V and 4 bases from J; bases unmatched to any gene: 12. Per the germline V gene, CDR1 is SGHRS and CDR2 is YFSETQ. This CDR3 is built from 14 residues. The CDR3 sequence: CATSPRQGGETQYF. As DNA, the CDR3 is TGCGCCACCTCGCCCCGACAGGGTGGAGAGACCCAGTACTTC.

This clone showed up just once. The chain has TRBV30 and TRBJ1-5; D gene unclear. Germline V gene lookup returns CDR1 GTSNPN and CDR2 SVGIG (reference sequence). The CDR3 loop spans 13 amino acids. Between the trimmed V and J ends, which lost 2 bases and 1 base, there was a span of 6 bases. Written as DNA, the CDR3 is TGTGCCTGGAGTACGGAGAGCAATCAGCCCCAGCATTTT. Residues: CAWSTESNQPQHF. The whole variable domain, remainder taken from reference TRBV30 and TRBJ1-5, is SQTIHQWPATLVQPVGSPLSLECTVEGTSNPNLYWYRQAAGRGLQLLFYSVGIGQISSEVPQNLSASRPQDRQFILSSKKLLLSDSGFYLCAWSTESNQPQHFGDGTRLSIL.